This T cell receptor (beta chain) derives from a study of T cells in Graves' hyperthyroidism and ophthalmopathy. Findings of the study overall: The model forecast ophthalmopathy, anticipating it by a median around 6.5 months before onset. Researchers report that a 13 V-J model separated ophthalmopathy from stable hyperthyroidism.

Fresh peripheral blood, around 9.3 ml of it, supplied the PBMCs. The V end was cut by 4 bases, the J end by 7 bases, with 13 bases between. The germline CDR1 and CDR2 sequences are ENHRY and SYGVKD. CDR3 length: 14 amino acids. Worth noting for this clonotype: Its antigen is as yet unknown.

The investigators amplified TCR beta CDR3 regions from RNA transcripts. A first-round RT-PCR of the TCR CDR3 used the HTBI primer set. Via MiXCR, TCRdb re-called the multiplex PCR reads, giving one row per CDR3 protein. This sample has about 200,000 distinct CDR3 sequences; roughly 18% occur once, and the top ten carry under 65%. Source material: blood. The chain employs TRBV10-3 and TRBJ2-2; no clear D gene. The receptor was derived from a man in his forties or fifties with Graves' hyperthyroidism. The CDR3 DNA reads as TGTGCCATCAGTGGTTTTCGGGCGAACGGGGAGCTGTTTTTT. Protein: CAISGFRANGELFF.